This T cell receptor beta chain was sequenced during a study of shared clonotypes between healthy human individuals. Deletions cut 2 bases from V and 3 bases from J, with 17 bases between. Germline V lookup: CDR1 MNHNS, CDR2 SASEGT. The CDR3 consists of 17 residues. The genomic DNA of each subset was split evenly across several immunoSEQ plates. Method: immunoSEQ multiplex PCR; TCRdb's copy keeps in-frame clones and lacks some. The sample holds 2 million to 2.5 million clones; 85% to 95% are singletons and the top ten take about 0.41%. The sample was naive CD4+ T cells from PBMCs. This sample's subset: CD45RA+ positively selected. The V call is TRBV6-1, the J call TRBJ1-5; D not certain. This TCR came from a man between 18 and 29 years old in good health. Some clones in this sample may be carry-over from other donors' samples. The CDR3 nucleotides read TGTGCCAGCAGTGAACCAAGCCCCGTCAAAACCAATCAGCCCCAGCATTTT. It translates to CASSEPSPVKTNQPQHF.